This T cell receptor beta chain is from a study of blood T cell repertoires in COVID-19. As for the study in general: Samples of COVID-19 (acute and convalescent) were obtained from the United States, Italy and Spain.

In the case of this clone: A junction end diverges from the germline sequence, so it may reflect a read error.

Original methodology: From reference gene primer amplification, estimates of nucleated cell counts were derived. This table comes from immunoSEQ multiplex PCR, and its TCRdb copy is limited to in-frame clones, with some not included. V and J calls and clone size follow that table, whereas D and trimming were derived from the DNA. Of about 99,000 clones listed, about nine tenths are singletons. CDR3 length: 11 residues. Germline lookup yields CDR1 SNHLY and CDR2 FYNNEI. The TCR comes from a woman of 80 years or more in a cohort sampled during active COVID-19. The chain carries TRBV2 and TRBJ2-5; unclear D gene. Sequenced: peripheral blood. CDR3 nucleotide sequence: TGTGCCAGCACAATAGAAGAGGCCCAGTACTTC. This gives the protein CASTIEEAQYF.